This T cell receptor (beta chain) is drawn from a study of control samples from healthy donors and cancer patients. The CDR3 covers 17 residues. The table came from immunoSEQ multiplex PCR; TCRdb's copy has only in-frame clones and leaves some out. The sample has roughly 38,000 clones; roughly 85% are singletons. This TCR came from a man in his sixties in good health. Sequencing was done on a sample of blood. This chain uses TRBV21-1 with TRBJ1-5; the D call TRBD1 from the table was never checked on the DNA. TRBV21-1 represents a pseudogene. The CDR3 DNA sequence: TGTGCCAGCAGCCAAAAAGGGGCGGTTAAGAGAAATCAGCCCCAGCATTTT. It specifies CASSQKGAVKRNQPQHF.